Below, 31 T cell receptor beta chains from the same sample are listed, as sequenced in a study of control samples from healthy donors and cancer patients. TCRdb's copy holds only in-frame clones and misses some; the assay was immunoSEQ multiplex PCR. The sample has around 130,000 clones; approximately 88% are singletons. The sample was blood. These receptors were collected from a man aged 50 to 59 in good health.

The chain joins TRBV18 to TRBJ2-7; 7 bases fit TRBD1. The CDR3 extends over 13 amino acids. From germline, CDR1 is KGHSH and CDR2 LQKENI. V dropped 5 bases and J dropped 6; count of bases not matched to a gene: 7. The CDR3 loop is CASSGARGIEQYF. The CDR3 DNA sequence: TGTGCCAGCTCAGGCGCCAGGGGGATCGAGCAGTACTTC.

This chain joins TRBV6-2 or TRBV6-3 and TRBJ1-5; no firm D call. CDR1 and CDR2 (germline): MNHEY, SVGEGT. The CDR3 totals 18 residues. V shed 5 bases and J shed 2 bases, with 22 bases lying between them. The CDR3 protein is CASSIRTGEVRGNQPQHF. The DNA for the CDR3 is TGTGCCAGCAGTATACGGACCGGCGAGGTACGGGGCAATCAGCCCCAGCATTTT.

This clone was recorded only once. The chain links TRBV5-1 to TRBJ2-5; TRBD1 agrees at 9 bases. Trimming cost V 2 bases and J 3 bases; bases outside gene matches: 2. The CDR3 has 14 residues. Germline assignment: CDR1 SGHRS and CDR2 YFSETQ. Here the CDR3 reads CASSFRDREETQYF. CDR3 DNA sequence: TGCGCCAGCAGCTTCCGGGACAGGGAAGAGACCCAGTACTTC.

The CDR3 loop is CASSLPARHGQGGYEQYF. As DNA, the CDR3 is TGTGCCAGCAGCTTACCCGCCCGACACGGGCAGGGGGGGTACGAGCAGTACTTC. V usage is TRBV11-3 and J usage is TRBJ2-7; D tentatively fits TRBD1 or TRBD2 (7 bases each). Germline CDR1 is SGHNT and CDR2 is YENEEA. The CDR3 is 18 amino acids. Trimming shortened V by 2 bases and J by 4 bases, and 24 bases separated the two germline ends.

The genes are TRBV9 and TRBJ2-3; no clear D. Germline loops: CDR1 SGDLS, CDR2 YYNGEE. The CDR3 is 18 residues long. Trimming shortened V by 0 bases and J by 2 bases, and 19 bases separated the two germline ends. In DNA form, the CDR3 reads TGTGCCAGCAGCGTAGTAGGACGCGTTGATGACTCCACAGATACGCAGTATTTT. Amino acids: CASSVVGRVDDSTDTQYF.

CDR3 coding DNA: TGTGCCAGCAGCTTGGCTTGGGGAGGCACAGATACGCAGTATTTT. Protein sequence: CASSLAWGGTDTQYF. V usage is TRBV5-8 and J usage is TRBJ2-3, with a tentative D call TRBD2 (5 bases). V was cut by 0 bases and J by 1 base, with 9 bases left in between. In germline, CDR1 is SGHTS, CDR2 YDEGEE. This CDR3 is built from 15 residues.

This chain uses TRBV27 with TRBJ1-2; no clear D. This CDR3 comprises 14 residues. With 2 bases removed from V and 4 bases from J, the gap between germline ends came to 11 bases. Germline V lookup: CDR1 MNHEY, CDR2 SMNVEV (reference sequence). The CDR3 reads CASSLGQPTYGYTF. CDR3 DNA: TGTGCCAGCAGTTTAGGGCAACCTACCTATGGCTACACCTTC.

The rearrangement uses TRBV28 and TRBJ1-5; 8 positions agree with TRBD1. The germline gives CDR1 MDHEN, CDR2 SYDVKM. The V segment lost 5 bases and the J segment 4 bases; nucleotides outside the gene matches: 1. The CDR3 has 13 amino acids. This CDR3 is CASSRDRNQPQHF. The DNA of the CDR3 is TGTGCCAGCAGTCGGGACAGGAATCAGCCCCAGCATTTT.

Notes on this clone: The sample carries other DNA sequences with the same CDR3. J is TRBJ2-3 and V is TRBV9; TRBD2 aligns across 8 bases. The germline V gene encodes CDR1 SGDLS and CDR2 YYNGEE. This CDR3 contains 15 residues. V trimming: 2 bases; J trimming: 2 bases; junction bases outside the gene matches: 4. The CDR3 nucleotides are TGTGCCAGCAGCGTCGGCGGGGGGCCCACAGATACGCAGTATTTT. Its translation: CASSVGGGPTDTQYF.

The V call is TRBV25-1, the J call TRBJ1-1; D might be TRBD1 (5 bases). The V end lost 2 bases, the J end lost 5 bases, and 12 bases lay between the germline ends. This CDR3 is 14 amino acids long. Germline assignment: CDR1 MGHDK and CDR2 SYGVNS. The CDR3 spells CASSEPRGGTEAFF. The CDR3 DNA reads TGTGCCAGCAGTGAACCGCGGGGGGGGACTGAAGCTTTCTTT.

The chain recombines TRBV27 with TRBJ1-1; tentative D call: TRBD1 (5 bases). Looked up from germline, CDR1 is MNHEY and CDR2 is SMNVEV (reference sequence). V dropped 5 bases and J dropped 7 bases, with 17 bases sitting between them. The length of the CDR3 is 14 residues. The CDR3 coding sequence is TGTGCCAGCAGTGAATTCCCGGGACTATTTGAAGCTTTCTTT. Its protein product is CASSEFPGLFEAFF.

Points on this clone: One end of the junction is discordant with germline, which a read error may explain. In the same sample, other DNA sequences code for this CDR3. The chain uses TRBV2 and TRBJ1-1, with D perhaps TRBD1 (6 bases). CDR1 and CDR2 (germline): SNHLY, FYNNEI. The CDR3 is made up of 14 amino acids. In nucleotides, the CDR3 is TGCGCCAGCAGTGAGGACAGCCGGCTCACTGAAGCTTTCTTT. It yields the protein CASSEDSRLTEAFF. Full variable domain (outside the CDR3, taken from reference TRBV2 and TRBJ1-1): EPEVTQTPSHQVTQMGQEVILRCVPISNHLYFYWYRQILGQKVEFLVSFYNNEISEKSEIFDDQFSVERPDGSNFTLKIRSTKLEDSAMYFCASSEDSRLTEAFFGQGTRLTVV.

The chain employs TRBV9 and TRBJ2-3; D may match TRBD1 or TRBD2 (5 bases each). V was shortened by 6 bases and J by 6 bases, with 14 bases between the two germline ends. Germline CDR1 is SGDLS and CDR2 is YYNGEE. This CDR3 region has 13 residues. CDR3 nucleotides: TGTGCCAGCACCAGGGACCCTGCGGATACGCAGTATTTT. Its translation: CASTRDPADTQYF.

As regards this clone: Relative to the germline gene, one junction end is altered; a read error may explain this. The J gene is TRBJ2-5, the V gene TRBV2; D is uncertain. Germline V lookup: CDR1 SNHLY, CDR2 FYNNEI. CDR3 length: 10 residues. The CDR3 DNA reads as TGTGCCAGCAGGGAAGAGACCCAGTACTTC. Protein product: CASREETQYF.

The chain joins TRBV19 to TRBJ2-3; TRBD1 aligns across 8 bases. Germline loops: CDR1 LNHDA, CDR2 SQIVND (reference sequence). This CDR3 has 15 amino acids. Trimming cost V 1 base and J 5 bases; bases outside gene matches: 5. The CDR3 coding sequence is TGTGCCAGTAGTATAGGGACAGGGTTCGGAGATACGCAGTATTTT. The encoded protein is CASSIGTGFGDTQYF. The variable domain in full, completed from reference TRBV19 and TRBJ2-3, reads DGGITQSPKYLFRKEGQNVTLSCEQNLNHDAMYWYRQDPGQGLRLIYYSQIVNDFQKGDIAEGYSVSREKKESFPLTVTSAQKNPTAFYLCASSIGTGFGDTQYFGPGTRLTVL.

The chain employs TRBV19 and TRBJ2-2, with a weak D call TRBD1 (6 bases). V gave up 7 bases and J gave up 0 bases, with 12 bases separating them. The germline gives CDR1 LNHDA, CDR2 SQIVND (reference sequence). The CDR3 contains 15 residues. The CDR3 sequence is CASTLGTTNTGELFF. For the CDR3, the DNA is TGTGCCAGTACTCTCGGGACAACGAACACCGGGGAGCTGTTTTTT.

The chain joins TRBV7-2 to TRBJ2-7; D might be TRBD1 (6 bases). Deletions cut 2 bases from V and 7 bases from J, with 15 bases between. Germline loops: CDR1 SGHTA, CDR2 FQGNSA. CDR3 size: 14 residues. In nucleotides, the CDR3 is TGTGCCAGCAGCTTATACACAGGGCCTCGGGAGCAGTACTTC. The encoded protein is CASSLYTGPREQYF.

The chain combines TRBV6-5 with TRBJ1-2; D unresolved. CDR1 is MNHEY and CDR2 is SVGAGI in the germline V gene. The CDR3 has 14 amino acids. Between the trimmed V and J ends, which lost 0 bases and 2 bases, there was a span of 7 bases. The CDR3 coding sequence is TGTGCCAGCAGTTACTCGAGTGGCAACTATGGCTACACCTTC. Translation gives CASSYSSGNYGYTF.

For the CDR3, the DNA is TGTGCCAGCAGCTCCGGCCGGGGGGGCGCCGATGGCTACACCTTC. Translating it yields CASSSGRGGADGYTF. This chain links TRBV5-6 with TRBJ1-2; D is perhaps TRBD1 (6 bases). The CDR3 is 15 amino acids. The germline V and J ends were trimmed by 3 bases and 6 bases, with 18 bases remaining between them. CDR1 is SGHDT, CDR2 YYEEEE, per germline.

This sequence joins TRBV19 and TRBJ1-5, with D possibly matching TRBD1 (5 bases). The CDR3 sequence is 14 residues long. V was shortened by 3 bases and J by 2 bases, with 8 bases between the two germline ends. CDR1 and CDR2 (germline): LNHDA, SQIVND (reference sequence). Here the CDR3 DNA reads TGTGCCAGTAGTATTATGGGGGGCAATCAGCCCCAGCATTTT. Translating it yields CASSIMGGNQPQHF.

This chain connects TRBV4-1 to TRBJ2-7, with 7 bases fitting TRBD1. V lost 0 bases, J lost 7 bases, and 12 bases stayed unmatched. Germline CDR1 reads MGHRA; CDR2 reads YSYEKL. CDR3 length: 16 amino acids. The CDR3 DNA reads as TGCGCCAGCAGCCAAGATTCGAACAGGGGAGCTGGGGAGCAGTACTTC. Its translation: CASSQDSNRGAGEQYF.

Comments on this clone: A much bigger clone sits one base away, suggesting this may be a read error. This sample also contains other DNA sequences that code for the same CDR3. This chain joins TRBV7-2 and TRBJ1-1; D call uncertain. Germline assignment: CDR1 SGHTA and CDR2 FQGNSA. The CDR3 runs 15 residues. CDR3 amino acids: CASSLTGSMNTEAFF. The CDR3, as DNA: TGTGCCAGCAGCTTGACTGGCTCAATGAATACTGAAGCTTTCTTT.

There are a few counts of this clone. The rearrangement joins TRBV4-2 to TRBJ1-2, with D perhaps TRBD1 (6 bases). V lost 0 bases and J 2 bases, leaving 13 bases between the germline ends. The CDR3 runs to 16 residues. Germline V gives CDR1 LGHNA, CDR2 YNFKEQ. The CDR3 region has the DNA TGTGCCAGCAGCCAAGAAACGTACAGGGCCAACTATGGCTACACCTTC. It yields the protein CASSQETYRANYGYTF.

The chain joins TRBV18 to TRBJ2-3; a weak D match, TRBD1 (6 bases). This CDR3 contains 18 residues. Per the germline V gene, CDR1 is KGHSH and CDR2 is LQKENI. V gave up 0 bases and J gave up 5 bases, with 21 bases separating them. The CDR3 is CASSPPNRVGGERDTQYF. As DNA, the CDR3 is TGTGCCAGCTCACCACCCAACAGAGTTGGGGGCGAGAGAGATACGCAGTATTTT.

This clone was observed once. J is TRBJ1-4 and V is TRBV27; 7 nucleotides align to TRBD1. CDR3 length: 15 residues. Germline CDR1 and CDR2: MNHEY and SMNVEV (reference sequence). Trimming at V came to 0 bases and at J to 9 bases, leaving 7 bases not matched to a gene. The CDR3: CASSLSVGQWKKLFF. The CDR3 nucleotides read TGTGCCAGCAGTTTATCCGTGGGACAGTGGAAAAAACTGTTTTTT.

The J gene is TRBJ2-5, the V gene TRBV5-1; 15 bases match TRBD2. This CDR3 is 16 amino acids long. The germline V gene encodes CDR1 SGHRS and CDR2 YFSETQ. The V gene end was trimmed by 4 bases and the J gene end by 4 bases; junction bases not matched to a gene: 5. CDR3 in amino acids: CASSPGLAGGSETQYF. For the CDR3, the DNA is TGCGCCAGCAGCCCGGGACTAGCGGGGGGTTCAGAGACCCAGTACTTC. Supplemented by reference TRBV5-1 and TRBJ2-5, the full variable domain reads KAGVTQTPRYLIKTRGQQVTLSCSPISGHRSVSWYQQTPGQGLQFLFEYFSETQRNKGNFPGRFSGRQFSNSRSEMNVSTLELGDSALYLCASSPGLAGGSETQYFGPGTRLLVL.

The chain joins TRBV4-3 to TRBJ2-1; 10 bases line up with TRBD1. Germline V gene sequence: CDR1 LGHNA, CDR2 YSLEER. V dropped 1 base and J dropped 4; count of bases not matched to a gene: 4. This CDR3 is built from 16 residues. The CDR3 bases are TGCGCCAGCAGCCAAGCGGGGACAGGGGATTACAATGAGCAGTTCTTC. It yields the protein CASSQAGTGDYNEQFF.

This chain joins TRBV12-3 or TRBV12-4 and TRBJ2-2; D is perhaps TRBD2 (6 bases). V lost 5 bases and J 5 bases, leaving 6 bases between the germline ends. This CDR3 has 12 residues. Here the CDR3 reads CASSRGTGELFF. In nucleotides, the CDR3 is TGTGCCAGCAGTCGGGGGACCGGGGAGCTGTTTTTT.

The V call is TRBV7-2, the J call TRBJ1-5, with D possibly matching TRBD1 (5 bases). CDR3 size: 16 residues. The germline V and J ends were trimmed by 1 base and 7 bases, with 17 bases remaining between them. Germline V gene data show CDR1 as SGHTA and CDR2 as FQGNSA. CDR3 coding DNA: TGTGCCAGCAGCTTAGAGGGGACGGTTATTGAACAGCCCCAGCATTTT. Its protein product is CASSLEGTVIEQPQHF.

The rearrangement links TRBV29-1 to TRBJ1-2; possibly TRBD1 for D (6 bases). CDR3 size: 14 residues. The V end lost 2 bases, the J end lost 7 bases, and 17 bases lay between the germline ends. CDR1 SQVTM and CDR2 ANQGSEA come from the germline V gene. CDR3 coding DNA: TGCAGCGTTGAATGGGGCCCCGGGGGCGGTGGCTACACCTTC. Residues: CSVEWGPGGGGYTF.

V and J are TRBV7-2 and TRBJ2-5; D remains unclear. There are 13 residues in the CDR3. Germline values: CDR1 SGHTA, CDR2 FQGNSA. The V end was cut by 2 bases, the J end by 5 bases, with 9 bases between. The CDR3 DNA sequence: TGTGCCAGCAGCTTAAATGTACGGGAGACCCAGTACTTC. Translated, it gives CASSLNVRETQYF. The full variable domain, in which reference TRBV7-2 and TRBJ2-5 provide the parts outside the CDR3, is GAGVSQSPSNKVTEKGKDVELRCDPISGHTALYWYRQSLGQGLEFLIYFQGNSAPDKSGLPSDRFSAERTGGSVSTLTIQRTQQEDSAVYLCASSLNVRETQYFGPGTRLLVL.